The clone carrying this T cell receptor beta chain was observed a single time. Its antigen is as yet unknown. These data originate in a study of blood T cells in healthy people across ages. Study-level findings and limits: Donor CMV status, an unknown factor, possibly confounded changes in expanded clonotypes.

CDR1 is ENHRY, CDR2 SYGVKD, per germline. V lost 4 bases, J lost 2 bases, and 8 bases lay in between. The CDR3 length is 13 residues. Next came a second PCR, run for 7 to 11 cycles, which used a sample-barcoded 5' primer along with a J-beta primer mix. TCRdb itself ran the 5' RACE reads through MiXCR, one entry per CDR3 protein. This table has some 800,000 distinct CDR3 sequences, roughly 44% appearing once. The source material was blood. The source of this sequence is a man between 60 and 75 years old in good health. The chain couples TRBV10-3 to TRBJ2-5; weak D call: TRBD2 (5 bases). CDR3 loop: CAISAGLQETQYF. In DNA form, the CDR3 reads TGTGCCATCAGTGCCGGACTTCAAGAGACCCAGTACTTC.